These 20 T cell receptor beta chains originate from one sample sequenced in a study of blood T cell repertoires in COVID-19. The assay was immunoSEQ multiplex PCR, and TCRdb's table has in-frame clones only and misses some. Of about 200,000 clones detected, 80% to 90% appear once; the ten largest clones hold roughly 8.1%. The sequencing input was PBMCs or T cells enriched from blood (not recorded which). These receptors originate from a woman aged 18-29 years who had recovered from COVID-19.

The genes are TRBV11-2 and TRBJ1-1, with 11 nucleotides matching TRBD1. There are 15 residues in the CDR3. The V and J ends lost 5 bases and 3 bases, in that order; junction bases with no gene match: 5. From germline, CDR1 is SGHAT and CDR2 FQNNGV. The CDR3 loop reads CASSGTGGGYTEAFF. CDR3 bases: TGTGCCAGCAGCGGGACAGGGGGAGGGTACACTGAAGCTTTCTTT.

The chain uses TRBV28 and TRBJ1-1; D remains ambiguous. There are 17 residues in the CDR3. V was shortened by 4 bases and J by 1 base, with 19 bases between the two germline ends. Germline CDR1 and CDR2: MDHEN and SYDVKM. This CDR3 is CASSSQRSNKPNTEAFF. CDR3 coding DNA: TGTGCCAGCAGTTCCCAAAGGAGTAACAAGCCGAACACTGAAGCTTTCTTT.

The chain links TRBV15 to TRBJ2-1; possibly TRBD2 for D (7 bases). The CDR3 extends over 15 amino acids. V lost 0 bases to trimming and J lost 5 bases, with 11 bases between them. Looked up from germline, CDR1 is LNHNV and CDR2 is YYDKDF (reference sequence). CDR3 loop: CATSRDSGGHNEQFF. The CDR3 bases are TGTGCCACCAGCAGAGATTCGGGGGGCCACAATGAGCAGTTCTTC.

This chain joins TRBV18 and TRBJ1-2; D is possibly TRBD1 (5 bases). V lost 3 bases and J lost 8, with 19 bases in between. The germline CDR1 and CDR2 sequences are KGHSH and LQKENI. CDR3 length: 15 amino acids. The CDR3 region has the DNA TGTGCCAGCTCACCCATAGAAGACGGACAAGGGGGCTACACCTTC. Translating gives CASSPIEDGQGGYTF. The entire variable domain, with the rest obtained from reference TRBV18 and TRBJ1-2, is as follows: NAGVMQNPRHLVRRRGQEARLRCSPMKGHSHVYWYRQLPEEGLKFMVYLQKENIIDESGMPKERFSAEFPKEGPSILRIQQVVRGDSAAYFCASSPIEDGQGGYTFGSGTRLTVV.

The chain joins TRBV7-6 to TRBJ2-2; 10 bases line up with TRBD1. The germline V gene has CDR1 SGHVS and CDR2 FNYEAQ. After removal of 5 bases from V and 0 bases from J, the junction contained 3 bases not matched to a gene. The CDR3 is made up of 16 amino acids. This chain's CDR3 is CASSRDRGPNTGELFF. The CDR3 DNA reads TGTGCCAGCAGCCGAGACAGGGGGCCGAACACCGGGGAGCTGTTTTTT.

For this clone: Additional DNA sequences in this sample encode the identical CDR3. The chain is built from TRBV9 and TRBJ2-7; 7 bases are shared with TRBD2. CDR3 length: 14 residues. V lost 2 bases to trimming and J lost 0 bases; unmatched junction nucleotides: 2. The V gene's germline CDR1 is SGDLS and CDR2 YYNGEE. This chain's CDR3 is CASSVGGSSYEQYF. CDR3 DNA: TGTGCCAGCAGCGTTGGCGGGAGCTCCTACGAGCAGTACTTC.

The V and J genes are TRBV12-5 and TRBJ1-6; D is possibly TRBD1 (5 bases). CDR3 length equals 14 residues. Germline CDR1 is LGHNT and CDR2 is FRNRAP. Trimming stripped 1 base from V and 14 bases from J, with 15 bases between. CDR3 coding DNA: TGTGCTAGTGGTTTGGCCGGGCAGGGTAGGTCCCTCCACTTT. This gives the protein CASGLAGQGRSLHF.

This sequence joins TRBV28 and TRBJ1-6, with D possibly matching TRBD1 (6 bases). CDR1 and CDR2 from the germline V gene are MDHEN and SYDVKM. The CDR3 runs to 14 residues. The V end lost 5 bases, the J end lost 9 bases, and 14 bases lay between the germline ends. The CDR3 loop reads CASSLGQPFSPLHF. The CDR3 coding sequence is TGTGCCAGCAGTCTTGGACAGCCATTTTCACCCCTCCACTTT.

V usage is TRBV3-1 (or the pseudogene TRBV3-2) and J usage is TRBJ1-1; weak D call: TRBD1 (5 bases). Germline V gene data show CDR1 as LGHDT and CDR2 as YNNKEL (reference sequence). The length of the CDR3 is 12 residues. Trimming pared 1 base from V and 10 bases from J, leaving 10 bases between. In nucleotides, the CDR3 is TGTGCCAGCAGCCAAGGCAGCGGGACAGCTTTCTTT. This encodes CASSQGSGTAFF.

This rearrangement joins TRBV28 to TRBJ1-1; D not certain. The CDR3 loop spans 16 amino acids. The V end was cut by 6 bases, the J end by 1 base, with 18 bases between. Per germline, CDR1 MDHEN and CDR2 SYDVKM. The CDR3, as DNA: TGTGCCAGCAGCGCGCTTGGGGAGACATCGAACACTGAAGCTTTCTTT. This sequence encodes CASSALGETSNTEAFF.

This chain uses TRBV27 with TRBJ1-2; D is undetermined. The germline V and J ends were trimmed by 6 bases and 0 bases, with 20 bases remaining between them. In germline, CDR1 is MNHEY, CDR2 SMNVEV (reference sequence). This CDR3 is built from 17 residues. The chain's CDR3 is CASSDLYPIGANYGYTF. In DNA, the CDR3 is TGTGCCAGCAGCGATTTATACCCCATCGGGGCTAACTATGGCTACACCTTC.

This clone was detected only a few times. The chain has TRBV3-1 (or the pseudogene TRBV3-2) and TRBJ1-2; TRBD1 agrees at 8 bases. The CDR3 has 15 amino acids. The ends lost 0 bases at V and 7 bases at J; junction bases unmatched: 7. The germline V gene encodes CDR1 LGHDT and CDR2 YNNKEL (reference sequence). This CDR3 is CASSQESGQGGGYTF. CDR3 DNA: TGTGCCAGCAGCCAAGAATCCGGACAGGGTGGTGGCTACACCTTC.

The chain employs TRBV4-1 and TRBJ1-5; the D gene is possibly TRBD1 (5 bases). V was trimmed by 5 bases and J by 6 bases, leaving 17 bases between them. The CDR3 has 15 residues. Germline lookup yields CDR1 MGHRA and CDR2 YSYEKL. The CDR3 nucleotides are TGCGCCAGCAGCGACAGTGGTTCTTCCGGTCAGCCCCAGCATTTT. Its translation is CASSDSGSSGQPQHF.

The CDR3 DNA is TGTGCCAGCAGCTTAGTTGCGGGGGGGCGTAGAGGGGCCAACGTCCTGACTTTC. It is translated as CASSLVAGGRRGANVLTF. The rearrangement joins TRBV7-2 to TRBJ2-6; 9 nucleotides match TRBD2. After removal of 1 base from V and 4 bases from J, the junction contained 8 bases not matched to a gene. CDR3 size: 18 residues. Germline loops: CDR1 SGHTA, CDR2 FQGNSA.

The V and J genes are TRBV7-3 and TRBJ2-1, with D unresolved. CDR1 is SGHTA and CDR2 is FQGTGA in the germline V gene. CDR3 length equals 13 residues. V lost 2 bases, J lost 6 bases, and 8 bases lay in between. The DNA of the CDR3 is TGTGCCAGCAGCTTAGCGTTCCGCAATGAGCAGTTCTTC. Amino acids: CASSLAFRNEQFF.

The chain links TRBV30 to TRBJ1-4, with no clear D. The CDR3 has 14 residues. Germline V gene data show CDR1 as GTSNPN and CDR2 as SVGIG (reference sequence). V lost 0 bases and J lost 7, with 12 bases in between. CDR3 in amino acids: CAWSVPHGGEKLFF. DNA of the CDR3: TGTGCCTGGAGTGTACCCCACGGAGGTGAAAAACTGTTTTTT.

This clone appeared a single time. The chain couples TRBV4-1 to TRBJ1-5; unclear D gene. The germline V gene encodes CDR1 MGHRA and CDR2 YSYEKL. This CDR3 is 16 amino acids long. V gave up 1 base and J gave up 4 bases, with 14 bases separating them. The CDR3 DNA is TGCGCCAGCAGCCAAGGGCGGGTACTGGGGAATCAGCCCCAGCATTTT. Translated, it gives CASSQGRVLGNQPQHF.

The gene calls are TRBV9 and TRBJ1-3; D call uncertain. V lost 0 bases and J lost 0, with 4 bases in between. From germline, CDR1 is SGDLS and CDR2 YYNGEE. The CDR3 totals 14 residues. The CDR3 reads CASSVGHSGNTIYF. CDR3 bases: TGTGCCAGCAGCGTAGGTCACTCTGGAAACACCATATATTTT.

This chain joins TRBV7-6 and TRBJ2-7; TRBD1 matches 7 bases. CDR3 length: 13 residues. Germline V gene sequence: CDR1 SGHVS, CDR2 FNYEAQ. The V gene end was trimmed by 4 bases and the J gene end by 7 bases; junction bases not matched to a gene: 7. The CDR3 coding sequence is TGTGCCAGCAGCTCCTCACAGGGGTTAGAGCAGTACTTC. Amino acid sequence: CASSSSQGLEQYF.

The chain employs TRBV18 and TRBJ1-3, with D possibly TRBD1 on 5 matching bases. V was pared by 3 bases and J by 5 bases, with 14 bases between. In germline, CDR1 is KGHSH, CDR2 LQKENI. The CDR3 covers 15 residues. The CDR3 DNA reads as TGTGCCAGCTCACCGGAACAGGTTCGGCGAAACACCATATATTTT. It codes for CASSPEQVRRNTIYF.